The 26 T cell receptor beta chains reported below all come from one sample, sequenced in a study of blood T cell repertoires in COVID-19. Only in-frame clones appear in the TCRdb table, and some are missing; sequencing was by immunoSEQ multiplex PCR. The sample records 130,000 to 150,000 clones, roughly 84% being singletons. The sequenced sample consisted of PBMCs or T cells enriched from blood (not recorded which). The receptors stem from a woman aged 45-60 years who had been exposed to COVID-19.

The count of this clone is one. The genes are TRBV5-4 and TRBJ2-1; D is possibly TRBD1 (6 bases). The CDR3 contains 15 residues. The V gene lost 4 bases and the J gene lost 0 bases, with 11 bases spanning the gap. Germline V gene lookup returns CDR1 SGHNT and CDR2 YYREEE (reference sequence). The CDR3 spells CASSTQQGSYNEQFF. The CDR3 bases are TGTGCCAGCAGCACACAACAGGGCTCCTACAATGAGCAGTTCTTC. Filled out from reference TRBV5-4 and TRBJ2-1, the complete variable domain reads ETGVTQSPTHLIKTRGQQVTLRCSSQSGHNTVSWYQQALGQGPQFIFQYYREEENGRGNFPPRFSGLQFPNYSSELNVNALELDDSALYLCASSTQQGSYNEQFFGPGTRLTVL.

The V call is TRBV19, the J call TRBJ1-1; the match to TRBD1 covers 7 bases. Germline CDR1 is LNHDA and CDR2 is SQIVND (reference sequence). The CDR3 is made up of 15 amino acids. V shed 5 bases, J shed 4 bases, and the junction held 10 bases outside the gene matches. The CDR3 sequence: CASSFLWDSSTEAFF. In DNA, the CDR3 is TGTGCCAGTAGTTTTCTCTGGGACAGTAGCACTGAAGCTTTCTTT. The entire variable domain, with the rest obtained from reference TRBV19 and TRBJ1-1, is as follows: DGGITQSPKYLFRKEGQNVTLSCEQNLNHDAMYWYRQDPGQGLRLIYYSQIVNDFQKGDIAEGYSVSREKKESFPLTVTSAQKNPTAFYLCASSFLWDSSTEAFFGQGTRLTVV.

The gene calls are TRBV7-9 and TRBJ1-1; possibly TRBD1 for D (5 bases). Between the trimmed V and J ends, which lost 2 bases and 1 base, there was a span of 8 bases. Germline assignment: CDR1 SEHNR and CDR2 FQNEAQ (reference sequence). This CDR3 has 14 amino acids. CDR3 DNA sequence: TGTGCCAGCAGCTTATCCGGGGGGAACACTGAAGCTTTCTTT. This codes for CASSLSGGNTEAFF.

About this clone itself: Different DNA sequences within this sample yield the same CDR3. The CDR3 is CASSYSTGTNSPLHF. The DNA of the CDR3 is TGTGCCAGCAGTTACTCGACAGGGACTAATTCACCCCTCCACTTT. This chain uses TRBV6-5 with TRBJ1-6; 7 nucleotides match TRBD1. The germline V gene encodes CDR1 MNHEY and CDR2 SVGAGI. There are 15 residues in the CDR3. With 0 bases clipped from V and 6 bases from J, the junction kept 2 bases outside the gene matches.

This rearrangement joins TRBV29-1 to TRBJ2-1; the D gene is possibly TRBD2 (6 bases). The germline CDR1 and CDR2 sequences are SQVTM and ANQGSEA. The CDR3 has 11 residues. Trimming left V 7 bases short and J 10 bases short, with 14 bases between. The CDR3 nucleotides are TGCAGCGCCGTTCAAAGCGGGGAGCAGTTCTTC. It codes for CSAVQSGEQFF.

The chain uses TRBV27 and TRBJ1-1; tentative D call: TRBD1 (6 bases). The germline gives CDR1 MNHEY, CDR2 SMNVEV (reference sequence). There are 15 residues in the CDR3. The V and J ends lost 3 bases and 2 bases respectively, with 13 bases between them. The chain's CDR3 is CASSFLDRLNTEAFF. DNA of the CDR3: TGTGCCAGCAGTTTTCTCGACAGGCTAAACACTGAAGCTTTCTTT.

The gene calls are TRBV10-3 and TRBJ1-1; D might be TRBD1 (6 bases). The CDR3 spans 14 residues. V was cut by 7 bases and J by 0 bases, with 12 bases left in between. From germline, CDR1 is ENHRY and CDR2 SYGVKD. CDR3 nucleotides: TGTGCCATCACGACAGGCATCATGAACACTGAAGCTTTCTTT. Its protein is CAITTGIMNTEAFF.

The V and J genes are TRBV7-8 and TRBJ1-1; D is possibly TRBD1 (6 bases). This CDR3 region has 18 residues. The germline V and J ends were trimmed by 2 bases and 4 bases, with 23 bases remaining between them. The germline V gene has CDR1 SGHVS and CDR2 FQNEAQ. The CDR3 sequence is CASSLRFRQARAGTEAFF. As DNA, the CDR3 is TGTGCCAGCAGCTTAAGGTTTCGACAGGCACGGGCTGGCACTGAAGCTTTCTTT.

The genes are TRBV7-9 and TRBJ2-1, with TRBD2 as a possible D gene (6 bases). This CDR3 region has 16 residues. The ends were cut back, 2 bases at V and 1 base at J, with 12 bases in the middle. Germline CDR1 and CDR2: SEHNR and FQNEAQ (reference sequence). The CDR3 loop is CASSLQLGGSYNEQFF. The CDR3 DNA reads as TGTGCCAGCAGCTTACAGTTGGGGGGATCCTACAATGAGCAGTTCTTC. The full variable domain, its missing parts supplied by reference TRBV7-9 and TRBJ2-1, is DTGVSQNPRHKITKRGQNVTFRCDPISEHNRLYWYRQTLGQGPEFLTYFQNEAQLEKSRLLSDRFSAERPKGSFSTLEIQRTEQGDSAMYLCASSLQLGGSYNEQFFGPGTRLTVL.

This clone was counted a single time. CDR3 DNA: TGTGCCTGGAGTGTACAGGCGGGAGGAGTGGATACGCAGTATTTT. It yields the protein CAWSVQAGGVDTQYF. The chain links TRBV30 to TRBJ2-3; 8 nucleotides match TRBD2. The CDR3 has 15 residues. After removal of 0 bases from V and 6 bases from J, the junction contained 8 bases not matched to a gene. The germline V gene encodes CDR1 GTSNPN and CDR2 SVGIG (reference sequence).

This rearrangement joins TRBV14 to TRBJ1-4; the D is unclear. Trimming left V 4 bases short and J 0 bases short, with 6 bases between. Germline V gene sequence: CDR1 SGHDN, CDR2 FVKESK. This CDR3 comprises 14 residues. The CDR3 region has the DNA TGTGCCAGCAGCCCCTTCTCAACTAATGAAAAACTGTTTTTT. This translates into CASSPFSTNEKLFF.

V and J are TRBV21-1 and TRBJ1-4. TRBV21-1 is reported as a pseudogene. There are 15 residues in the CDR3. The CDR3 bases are TGTGCCAGCAGAAGGGGTGTGGGGGGTAGGGAAAAACTGTTTTTT. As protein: CASRRGVGGREKLFF.

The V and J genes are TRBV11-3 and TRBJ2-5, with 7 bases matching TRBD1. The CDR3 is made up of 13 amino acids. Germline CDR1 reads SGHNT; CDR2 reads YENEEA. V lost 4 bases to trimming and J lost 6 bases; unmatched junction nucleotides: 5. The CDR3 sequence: CASSSRQGKTQYF. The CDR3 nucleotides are TGTGCCAGCAGCTCAAGACAGGGCAAGACCCAGTACTTC.

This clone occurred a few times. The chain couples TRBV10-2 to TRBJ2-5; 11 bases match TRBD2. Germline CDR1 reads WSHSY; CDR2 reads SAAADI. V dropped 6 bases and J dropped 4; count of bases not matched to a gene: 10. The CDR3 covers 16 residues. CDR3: CASRGPSGGPGETQYF. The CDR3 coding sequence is TGCGCCAGCAGAGGGCCTAGCGGGGGGCCCGGAGAGACCCAGTACTTC.

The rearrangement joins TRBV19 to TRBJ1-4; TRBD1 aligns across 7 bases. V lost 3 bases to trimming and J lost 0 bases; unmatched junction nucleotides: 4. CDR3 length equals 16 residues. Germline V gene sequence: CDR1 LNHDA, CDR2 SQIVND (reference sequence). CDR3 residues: CASSITGVPTNEKLFF. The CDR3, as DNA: TGTGCCAGTAGTATTACAGGGGTCCCAACTAATGAAAAACTGTTTTTT.

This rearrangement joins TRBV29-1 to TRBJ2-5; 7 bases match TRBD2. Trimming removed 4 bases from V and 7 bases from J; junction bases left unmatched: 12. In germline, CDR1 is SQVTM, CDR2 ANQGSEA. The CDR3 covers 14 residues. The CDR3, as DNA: TGCAGCGTTGTATTAGGGAGGGAGAGCGCGACCCAGTACTTC. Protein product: CSVVLGRESATQYF.

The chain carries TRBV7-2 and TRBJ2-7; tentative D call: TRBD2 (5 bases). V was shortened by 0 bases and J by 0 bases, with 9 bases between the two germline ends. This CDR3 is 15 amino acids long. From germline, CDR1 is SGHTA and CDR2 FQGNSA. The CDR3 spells CASSLASGTSYEQYF. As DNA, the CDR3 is TGTGCCAGCAGCTTAGCGTCGGGAACCTCCTACGAGCAGTACTTC.

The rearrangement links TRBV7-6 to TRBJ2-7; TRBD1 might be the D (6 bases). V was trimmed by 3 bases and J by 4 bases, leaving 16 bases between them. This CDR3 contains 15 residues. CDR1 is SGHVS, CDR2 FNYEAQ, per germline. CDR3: CASSLGRGSTYEQYF. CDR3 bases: TGTGCCAGCAGCTTGGGAAGGGGGTCGACGTACGAGCAGTACTTC.

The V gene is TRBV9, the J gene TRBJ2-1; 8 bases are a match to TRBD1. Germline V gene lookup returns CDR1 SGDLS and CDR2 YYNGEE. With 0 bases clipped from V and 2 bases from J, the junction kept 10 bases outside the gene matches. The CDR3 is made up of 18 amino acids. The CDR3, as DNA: TGTGCCAGCAGCGTAGAGTCAGGGGGCCCCAGAACCTACAATGAGCAGTTCTTC. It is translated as CASSVESGGPRTYNEQFF.

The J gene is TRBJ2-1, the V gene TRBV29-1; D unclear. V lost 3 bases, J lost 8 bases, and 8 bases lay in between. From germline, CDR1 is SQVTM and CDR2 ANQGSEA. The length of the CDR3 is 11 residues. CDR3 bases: TGCAGCGTTGAGGAGAAATATGAGCAGTTCTTC. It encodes CSVEEKYEQFF.

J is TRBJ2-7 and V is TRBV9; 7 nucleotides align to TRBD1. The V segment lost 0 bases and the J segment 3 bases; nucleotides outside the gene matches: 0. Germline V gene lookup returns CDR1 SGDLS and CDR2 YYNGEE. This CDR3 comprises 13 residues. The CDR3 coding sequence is TGTGCCAGCAGCGTAGACAGGGGCTACGAGCAGTACTTC. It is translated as CASSVDRGYEQYF.

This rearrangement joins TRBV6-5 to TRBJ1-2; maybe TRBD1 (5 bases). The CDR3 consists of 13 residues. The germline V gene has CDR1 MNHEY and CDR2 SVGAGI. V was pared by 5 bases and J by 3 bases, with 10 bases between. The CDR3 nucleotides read TGTGCCAGCAGTCGCACGGGGGACTATGGCTACACCTTC. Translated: CASSRTGDYGYTF.

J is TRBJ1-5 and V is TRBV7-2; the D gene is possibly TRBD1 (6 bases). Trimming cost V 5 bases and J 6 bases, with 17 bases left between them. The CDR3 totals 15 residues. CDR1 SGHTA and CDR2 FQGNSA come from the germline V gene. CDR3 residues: CASSASGGRGQPQHF. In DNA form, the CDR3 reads TGTGCCAGCAGCGCAAGCGGGGGCAGAGGTCAGCCCCAGCATTTT. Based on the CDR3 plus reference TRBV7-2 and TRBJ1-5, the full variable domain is GAGVSQSPSNKVTEKGKDVELRCDPISGHTALYWYRQSLGQGLEFLIYFQGNSAPDKSGLPSDRFSAERTGGSVSTLTIQRTQQEDSAVYLCASSASGGRGQPQHFGDGTRLSIL.

CDR3 sequence: CASSPLLANTEAFF. CDR3 nucleotides: TGTGCCAGCAGCCCATTGTTGGCTAACACTGAAGCTTTCTTT. The rearrangement links TRBV3-1 (or the pseudogene TRBV3-2) to TRBJ1-1; D is unclear. This CDR3 comprises 14 residues. CDR1 is LGHDT, CDR2 YNNKEL, per germline (reference sequence). V lost 4 bases and J lost 2, with 11 bases in between.

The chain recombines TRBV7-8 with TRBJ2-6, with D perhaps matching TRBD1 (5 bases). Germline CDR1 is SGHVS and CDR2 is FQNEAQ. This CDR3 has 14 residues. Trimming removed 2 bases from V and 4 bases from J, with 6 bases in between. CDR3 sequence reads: CASSLTGGANVLTF. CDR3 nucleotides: TGTGCCAGCAGCTTAACAGGAGGGGCCAACGTCCTGACTTTC.

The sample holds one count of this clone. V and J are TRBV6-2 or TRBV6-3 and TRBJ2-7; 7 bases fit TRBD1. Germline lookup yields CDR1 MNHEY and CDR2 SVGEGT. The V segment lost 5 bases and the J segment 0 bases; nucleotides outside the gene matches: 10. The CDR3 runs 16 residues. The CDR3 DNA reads TGTGCCAGCAGTCTACGGGACAGAGGACGCTCCTACGAGCAGTACTTC. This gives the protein CASSLRDRGRSYEQYF.